One sample yielded the 20 T cell receptor beta chains listed below, sequenced in a study of blood T cell repertoires in COVID-19. Profiled with immunoSEQ multiplex PCR; TCRdb holds only in-frame clones, not every one. Of about 100,000 clones in the sample, approximately 91% are singletons; the top ten hold 15% to 20%. The sequenced sample consisted of peripheral blood. These receptors were collected from a man aged 50-59 years with acute or convalescent COVID-19.

CDR3 DNA sequence: TGTGCCAGCAGTTACCTAATAGCGGGAACCTACGAGCAGTACTTC. The encoded protein is CASSYLIAGTYEQYF. The chain uses TRBV4-2 and TRBJ2-7, with 8 bases matching TRBD2. Germline CDR1 is LGHNA and CDR2 is YNFKEQ. There are 15 residues in the CDR3. After removal of 6 bases from V and 2 bases from J, the junction contained 9 bases not matched to a gene.

The rearrangement joins TRBV5-4 to TRBJ1-1; 7 positions agree with TRBD1. Per germline, CDR1 SGHNT and CDR2 YYREEE (reference sequence). The CDR3 spans 15 residues. V gave up 4 bases and J gave up 3 bases; unmatched junction bases: 9. In DNA form, the CDR3 reads TGTGCCAGCAGCCCCCTTACAGGGGAGTACACTGAAGCTTTCTTT. Translating it yields CASSPLTGEYTEAFF.

The chain uses TRBV30 and TRBJ1-5; no reliable D call. V shed 0 bases and J shed 4 bases, with 10 bases lying between them. CDR3 length: 14 residues. Germline CDR1 GTSNPN, CDR2 SVGIG (reference sequence). DNA for the CDR3: TGTGCCTGGAGTGTACGGGGAGAAAATCAGCCCCAGCATTTT. Its translation: CAWSVRGENQPQHF.

The chain employs TRBV28 and TRBJ1-2; TRBD1 aligns across 9 bases. Looked up from germline, CDR1 is MDHEN and CDR2 is SYDVKM. The CDR3 totals 12 residues. The J segment lost 8 bases and the V segment lost 5 bases, leaving 3 bases of the junction unmatched. CDR3 sequence reads: CASSRTGVGYTF. The CDR3 DNA follows: TGTGCCAGCAGTCGGACAGGGGTCGGCTACACCTTC.

The V gene is TRBV9, the J gene TRBJ1-6; 7 nucleotides line up with TRBD1. CDR3 length: 17 residues. V dropped 3 bases and J dropped 13; count of bases not matched to a gene: 19. Germline CDR1 SGDLS, CDR2 YYNGEE. The CDR3 region is CASSALRGTARRGPLHF. CDR3 DNA: TGTGCCAGCAGCGCCCTGAGAGGGACAGCCCGAAGGGGTCCCCTCCACTTT.

The chain links TRBV27 to TRBJ1-4; 9 bases map to TRBD1. CDR1 and CDR2 from the germline V gene are MNHEY and SMNVEV (reference sequence). The V segment lost 5 bases and the J segment 7 bases; nucleotides outside the gene matches: 11. The CDR3 consists of 16 residues. This chain's CDR3 is CASSTPTTGGGEKLFF. CDR3 sequence (DNA): TGTGCCAGCAGTACACCCACGACAGGGGGTGGTGAAAAACTGTTTTTT.

The chain links TRBV11-3 to TRBJ1-2, with 7 bases fitting TRBD1. This CDR3 has 14 residues. Germline lookup yields CDR1 SGHNT and CDR2 YENEEA. V shed 5 bases and J 4 bases; nucleotides not matched to a gene: 7. Here the CDR3 DNA reads TGTGCCAGCAGCACAGGGGTGGGAGTCTATGGCTACACCTTC. Amino acids: CASSTGVGVYGYTF.

V and J are TRBV18 and TRBJ2-3; 10 nucleotides match TRBD2. Germline assignment: CDR1 KGHSH and CDR2 LQKENI. V was clipped by 0 bases and J by 4 bases; unmatched bases: 13. This CDR3 is 19 amino acids long. CDR3 nucleotides: TGTGCCAGCTCACCACCCGTGACTTCGGGACTAGCGAACCCAGATACGCAGTATTTT. Translating it yields CASSPPVTSGLANPDTQYF.

This chain links TRBV12-3 or TRBV12-4 with TRBJ1-6, with 8 bases matching TRBD1. CDR3 length: 13 amino acids. V lost 6 bases to trimming and J lost 14 bases; unmatched junction nucleotides: 9. CDR3 in amino acids: CASRNSGGYTLHF. As DNA, the CDR3 is TGTGCCAGCAGGAACTCAGGGGGCTACACCCTCCACTTT.

J is TRBJ2-1 and V is TRBV6-4; 8 bases are shared with TRBD1. This CDR3 has 15 amino acids. The J segment lost 7 bases and the V segment lost 4 bases, leaving 9 bases of the junction unmatched. Germline CDR1 MRHNA, CDR2 SNTAGT. CDR3 nucleotide sequence: TGTGCCAGCAGTGCACAGGGGGGTTCATTTAATGAGCAGTTCTTC. It translates to CASSAQGGSFNEQFF.

V usage is TRBV6-5 and J usage is TRBJ2-2; weak D call: TRBD2 (7 bases). The V and J ends lost 5 bases and 5 bases respectively, with 15 bases between them. CDR3 length equals 15 residues. Germline CDR1 MNHEY, CDR2 SVGAGI. The DNA for the CDR3 is TGTGCCAGCAGTAAACCGGGGGGCACAACCGGGGAGCTGTTTTTT. Amino acids: CASSKPGGTTGELFF.

This sequence joins TRBV5-1 and TRBJ1-4, with 7 bases matching TRBD1. This CDR3 region has 16 residues. CDR1 SGHRS and CDR2 YFSETQ come from the germline V gene. Trimming took 4 bases from V and 8 from J; bases not matched to a gene: 14. The CDR3 region is CASSLGFVGGNEKLFF. The CDR3 region has the DNA TGCGCCAGCAGCCTAGGGTTTGTAGGGGGCAACGAAAAACTGTTTTTT.

V gene TRBV19 combines with J gene TRBJ1-6; 10 nucleotides align to TRBD1. This CDR3 contains 15 residues. Losses at the gene ends were 7 bases for V and 9 bases for J; bases not matched to a gene: 9. Germline CDR1 and CDR2: LNHDA and SQIVND (reference sequence). The CDR3 DNA is TGTGCCAGTAAGTCCAAGGGGACAGGGGTTTCACCCCTCCACTTT. Residues: CASKSKGTGVSPLHF.

This clone has just one count. The chain employs TRBV18 and TRBJ1-4, with 7 bases lining up with TRBD1. Germline V CDR1 and CDR2: KGHSH, LQKENI. Trimming took 3 bases from V and 3 from J; bases not matched to a gene: 1. The CDR3 totals 14 residues. The CDR3 nucleotides read TGTGCCAGCTCACCGGGACAGTCTAATGAAAAACTGTTTTTT. Residues: CASSPGQSNEKLFF.

This CDR3 is CASSPLGVSNSPLHF. The CDR3 nucleotides read TGTGCCAGCAGCCCCTTAGGGGTCAGTAATTCACCCCTCCACTTT. V gene TRBV21-1 combines with J gene TRBJ1-6; TRBD1 reflects the table's D call only, with no check against the DNA. TRBV21-1 is designated a pseudogene. The CDR3 is 15 residues long.

The chain combines TRBV6-5 with TRBJ2-2; a weak D match, TRBD1 (6 bases). With 6 bases removed from V and 9 bases from J, the gap between germline ends came to 17 bases. There are 14 residues in the CDR3. Germline V gene data show CDR1 as MNHEY and CDR2 as SVGAGI. The CDR3 DNA is TGTGCCAGCAGACGACAGGAGAATTCCCGGGAGCTGTTTTTT. Translating it yields CASRRQENSRELFF.

The genes are TRBV2 and TRBJ2-1, with 14 bases matching TRBD2. With V trimmed by 6 bases and J by 9 bases, 4 bases remained unmatched. Germline V CDR1 and CDR2: SNHLY, FYNNEI. The CDR3 length is 14 residues. This chain's CDR3 is CASRTSGGAAEQFF. The CDR3 region has the DNA TGTGCCAGCAGGACTAGCGGGGGGGCCGCTGAGCAGTTCTTC.

The chain couples TRBV27 to TRBJ1-1, with 7 bases identical to TRBD1. CDR3 length: 13 amino acids. Trimming cost V 7 bases and J 9 bases; bases outside gene matches: 11. Germline V CDR1 and CDR2: MNHEY, SMNVEV (reference sequence). CDR3: CASKWAGGTQAFF. The CDR3 nucleotides read TGTGCCAGCAAATGGGCAGGGGGGACTCAAGCTTTCTTT.

V gene TRBV5-1 combines with J gene TRBJ1-3; no reliable D call. Trimming stripped 1 base from V and 4 bases from J, with 15 bases between. The CDR3 is 16 residues long. Germline V gene lookup returns CDR1 SGHRS and CDR2 YFSETQ. The CDR3 here is CASSLYSPETGNTIYF. CDR3 sequence (DNA): TGCGCCAGCAGCTTGTACAGCCCGGAAACAGGAAACACCATATATTTT.

The chain recombines TRBV27 with TRBJ1-2; D not certain. Trimming shortened V by 4 bases and J by 2 bases, and 14 bases separated the two germline ends. This CDR3 has 15 amino acids. CDR1 is MNHEY and CDR2 is SMNVEV in the germline V gene (reference sequence). DNA of the CDR3: TGTGCCAGCAGTTCACGCGCGGTACACAACTATGGCTACACCTTC. This gives the protein CASSSRAVHNYGYTF.